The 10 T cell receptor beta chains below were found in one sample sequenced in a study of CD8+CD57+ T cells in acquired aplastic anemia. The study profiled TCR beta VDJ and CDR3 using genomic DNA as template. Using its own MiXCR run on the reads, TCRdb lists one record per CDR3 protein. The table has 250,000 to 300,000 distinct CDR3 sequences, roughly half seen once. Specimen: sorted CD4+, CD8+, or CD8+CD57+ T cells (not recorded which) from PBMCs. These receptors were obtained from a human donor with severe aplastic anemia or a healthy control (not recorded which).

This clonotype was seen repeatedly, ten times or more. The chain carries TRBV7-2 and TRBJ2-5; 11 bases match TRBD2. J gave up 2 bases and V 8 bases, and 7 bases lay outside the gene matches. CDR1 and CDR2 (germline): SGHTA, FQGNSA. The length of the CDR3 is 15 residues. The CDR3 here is CASLLAGGPQETQYF. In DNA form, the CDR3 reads TGTGCCAGCCTTCTAGCGGGGGGCCCTCAAGAGACCCAGTACTTC.

This CDR3 reads CASSHYREKSTDTQYF. CDR3 DNA: TGTGCCAGCAGCCACTACCGGGAGAAGAGCACAGATACGCAGTATTTT. This rearrangement joins TRBV7-2 to TRBJ2-3, with D possibly matching TRBD2 (6 bases). Per germline, CDR1 SGHTA and CDR2 FQGNSA. V was trimmed by 5 bases and J by 0 bases, leaving 15 bases between them. This CDR3 contains 16 residues.

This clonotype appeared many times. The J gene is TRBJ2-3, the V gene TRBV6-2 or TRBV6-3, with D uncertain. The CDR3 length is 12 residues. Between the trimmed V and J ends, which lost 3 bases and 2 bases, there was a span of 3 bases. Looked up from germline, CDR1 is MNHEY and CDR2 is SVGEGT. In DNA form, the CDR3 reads TGTGCCAGCAGTTATTACACAGATACGCAGTATTTT. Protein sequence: CASSYYTDTQYF.

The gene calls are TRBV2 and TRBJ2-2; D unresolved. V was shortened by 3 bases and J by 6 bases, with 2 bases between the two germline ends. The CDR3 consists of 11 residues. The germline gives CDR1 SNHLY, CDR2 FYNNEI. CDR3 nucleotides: TGTGCCAGCAGTGATCCCGGGGAGCTGTTTTTT. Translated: CASSDPGELFF.

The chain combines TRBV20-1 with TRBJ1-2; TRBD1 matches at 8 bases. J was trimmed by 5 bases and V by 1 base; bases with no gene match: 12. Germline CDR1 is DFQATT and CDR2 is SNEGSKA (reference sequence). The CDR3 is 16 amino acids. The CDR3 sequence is CSARVGGQGFGYGYTF. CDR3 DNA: TGCAGTGCTAGAGTTGGCGGACAGGGTTTCGGGTATGGCTACACCTTC.

Here the CDR3 reads CASSLGGQGHNEQYF. CDR3 sequence (DNA): TGTGCCAGCAGCTTGGGGGGACAGGGGCACAATGAGCAGTACTTC. The chain employs TRBV2 and TRBJ2-7; 10 bases fit TRBD1. Germline loops: CDR1 SNHLY, CDR2 FYNNEI. The CDR3 loop spans 15 amino acids. V trimming: 6 bases; J trimming: 7 bases; junction bases outside the gene matches: 12. The variable domain in full, completed from reference TRBV2 and TRBJ2-7, reads EPEVTQTPSHQVTQMGQEVILRCVPISNHLYFYWYRQILGQKVEFLVSFYNNEISEKSEIFDDQFSVERPDGSNFTLKIRSTKLEDSAMYFCASSLGGQGHNEQYFGPGTRLTVT.

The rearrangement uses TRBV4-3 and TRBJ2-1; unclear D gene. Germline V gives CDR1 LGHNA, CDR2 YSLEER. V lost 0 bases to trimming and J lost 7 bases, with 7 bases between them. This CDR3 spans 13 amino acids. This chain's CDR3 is CASSQDLTNEQFF. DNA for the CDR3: TGCGCCAGCAGCCAAGATCTGACAAATGAGCAGTTCTTC.

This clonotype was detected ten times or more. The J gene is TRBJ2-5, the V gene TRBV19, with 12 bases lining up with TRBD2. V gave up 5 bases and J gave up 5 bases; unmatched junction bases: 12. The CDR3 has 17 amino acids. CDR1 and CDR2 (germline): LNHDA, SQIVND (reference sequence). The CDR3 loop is CASSLAPLAGGPETQYF. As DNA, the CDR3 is TGTGCCAGTAGTCTAGCACCTCTAGCGGGGGGGCCGGAGACCCAGTACTTC.

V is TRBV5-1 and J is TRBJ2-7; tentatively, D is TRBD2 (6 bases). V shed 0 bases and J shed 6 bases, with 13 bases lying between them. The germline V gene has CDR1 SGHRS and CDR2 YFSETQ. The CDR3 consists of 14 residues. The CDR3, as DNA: TGCGCCAGCAGCTTGGGCGGGAATAGGTTCGAGCAGTACTTC. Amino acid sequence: CASSLGGNRFEQYF.

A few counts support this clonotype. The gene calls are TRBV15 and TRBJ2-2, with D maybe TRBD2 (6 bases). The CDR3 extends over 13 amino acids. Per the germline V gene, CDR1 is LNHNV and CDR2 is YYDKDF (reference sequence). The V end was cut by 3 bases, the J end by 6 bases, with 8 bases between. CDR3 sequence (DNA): TGTGCCACCAGCAGGCGGGGTCCCGGGGAGCTGTTTTTT. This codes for CATSRRGPGELFF. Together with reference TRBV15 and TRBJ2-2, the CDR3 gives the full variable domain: DAMVIQNPRYQVTQFGKPVTLSCSQTLNHNVMYWYQQKSSQAPKLLFHYYDKDFNNEADTPDNFQSRRPNTSFCFLDIRSPGLGDTAMYLCATSRRGPGELFFGEGSRLTVL.